These 28 T cell receptor beta chains share one sample of origin, sequenced in a study of cytomegalovirus exposure and HLA in healthy donors. The PCR employed 60 Vbeta primers together with 13 Jbeta primers. The method was immunoSEQ multiplex PCR; TCRdb's version includes in-frame clones alone and lacks a portion of them. The profile shows 120,000 to 150,000 clones, roughly 77% of them singletons. Sequencing input: PBMCs. The receptors here all came from a female donor in good health and CMV-seronegative.

This clone was seen a few times. The chain combines TRBV4-1 with TRBJ2-3; a possible D gene is TRBD1 (5 bases). V lost 1 base and J 0 bases, leaving 11 bases between the germline ends. Germline lookup yields CDR1 MGHRA and CDR2 YSYEKL. This CDR3 has 16 residues. CDR3 sequence reads: CASSQARTPSTDTQYF. The CDR3, as DNA: TGCGCCAGCAGCCAAGCAAGGACACCCAGCACAGATACGCAGTATTTT.

The V gene is TRBV7-6, the J gene TRBJ2-1, with 15 bases that match TRBD2. V gave up 5 bases and J gave up 8 bases; unmatched junction bases: 4. The CDR3 has 15 amino acids. The germline gives CDR1 SGHVS, CDR2 FNYEAQ. CDR3 protein: CASSLRTSGGDEQFF. As DNA, the CDR3 is TGTGCCAGCAGCCTTAGGACTAGCGGGGGGGATGAGCAGTTCTTC.

The chain has TRBV7-2 and TRBJ1-1; D may be TRBD1 (5 bases). Trimming took off 1 base at V and 1 base at J, with 10 bases between the two ends. This CDR3 is 15 amino acids long. Germline values: CDR1 SGHTA, CDR2 FQGNSA. The CDR3 nucleotides read TGTGCCAGCAGCTTAGTCAGGGTCGGGAACACTGAAGCTTTCTTT. This encodes CASSLVRVGNTEAFF.

The chain carries TRBV19 and TRBJ2-3; D may be TRBD2 (6 bases). Germline V CDR1 and CDR2: LNHDA, SQIVND (reference sequence). The CDR3 runs 16 residues. V was shortened by 6 bases and J by 5 bases, with 21 bases between the two germline ends. CDR3 loop: CASSLSLGGRRDTQYF. The CDR3 DNA reads as TGTGCCAGTAGCCTTTCTTTAGGAGGGAGGAGAGATACGCAGTATTTT.

Comments on this clone: One end of the junction fails to match germline, which may point to a read error. The chain joins TRBV11-3 to TRBJ2-1; tentative D call: TRBD2 (6 bases). Per the germline V gene, CDR1 is SGHNT and CDR2 is YENEEA. The CDR3 sequence is 12 residues long. The CDR3 region is CASSHSPGLPIF. In DNA, the CDR3 is TGTGCCAGCAGCCACTCACCGGGACTTCCGATCTTC.

The chain is built from TRBV6-1 and TRBJ2-3; possible D gene TRBD1, 5 bases. Germline CDR1 and CDR2: MNHNS and SASEGT. The ends were cut back, 3 bases at V and 6 bases at J, with 19 bases in the middle. This CDR3 contains 16 residues. The CDR3 sequence is CASSDQGSHMSDTQYF. In nucleotides, the CDR3 is TGTGCCAGCAGTGATCAGGGAAGTCATATGTCGGATACGCAGTATTTT.

The rearrangement joins TRBV27 to TRBJ2-7; possible D gene TRBD2, 6 bases. The germline CDR1 and CDR2 sequences are MNHEY and SMNVEV (reference sequence). This CDR3 contains 14 residues. The V and J ends lost 2 bases and 2 bases respectively, with 10 bases between them. CDR3: CASSLGAGTYEQYF. The CDR3 coding sequence is TGTGCCAGCAGTTTAGGGGCGGGAACCTACGAGCAGTACTTC.

Comment on this clone: Other nucleotide sequences in the sample specify the same CDR3. The gene calls are TRBV5-1 and TRBJ2-5; 8 bases align to TRBD1. This CDR3 spans 15 amino acids. The germline V gene encodes CDR1 SGHRS and CDR2 YFSETQ. Trimming removed 3 bases from V and 5 bases from J; junction bases left unmatched: 9. In nucleotides, the CDR3 is TGCGCCAGCAGCTCCGGGACAGGACTCCGGGAGACCCAGTACTTC. Protein product: CASSSGTGLRETQYF.

The chain uses TRBV7-9 and TRBJ1-2; D gene ambiguous. V was cut by 5 bases and J by 4 bases, with 8 bases left in between. The CDR3 is 12 residues long. The germline gives CDR1 SEHNR, CDR2 FQNEAQ (reference sequence). The DNA for the CDR3 is TGTGCCAGCAGCCACAGAGCCTATGGCTACACCTTC. It encodes CASSHRAYGYTF. Complete variable domain (other parts from reference TRBV7-9 and TRBJ1-2): DTGVSQNPRHKITKRGQNVTFRCDPISEHNRLYWYRQTLGQGPEFLTYFQNEAQLEKSRLLSDRFSAERPKGSFSTLEIQRTEQGDSAMYLCASSHRAYGYTFGSGTRLTVV.

This clone turned up a few times. This rearrangement joins TRBV30 to TRBJ2-1; perhaps TRBD2 as D (6 bases). The CDR3 length is 15 residues. Per germline, CDR1 GTSNPN and CDR2 SVGIG (reference sequence). The V end was cut by 0 bases, the J end by 4 bases, with 13 bases between. For the CDR3, the DNA is TGTGCCTGGAGTGTAGGGCGGGGTGGTTACAATGAGCAGTTCTTC. It codes for CAWSVGRGGYNEQFF.

J is TRBJ2-5 and V is TRBV27; 9 bases are shared with TRBD2. The closer fit of TRBJ2-7 to the DNA end suggests the J call may be wrong. Germline-derived CDR1 and CDR2 are MNHEY and SMNVEV (reference sequence). The CDR3 totals 18 residues. Here the CDR3 reads CASSLSTSGKVLSYEQYF. CDR3 nucleotides: TGTGCCAGCAGTTTATCGACTAGCGGTAAGGTCCTCTCCTACGAGCAGTACTTC.

This clone appeared a single time. The gene calls are TRBV5-4 and TRBJ1-6; D unresolved. Germline loops: CDR1 SGHNT, CDR2 YYREEE (reference sequence). Deletions cut 0 bases from V and 5 bases from J, with 6 bases between. This CDR3 is built from 14 residues. This CDR3 is CASSLDGNNSPLHF. Written as DNA, the CDR3 is TGTGCCAGCAGCTTGGACGGGAATAATTCACCCCTCCACTTT.

This clone came up a few times. In DNA form, the CDR3 reads TGTGCCAGAAGCTTCCACCACAGGGTTGGAGGAGATACGCAGTATTTT. The encoded protein is CARSFHHRVGGDTQYF. The rearrangement uses TRBV5-3 and TRBJ2-3; tentatively, D is TRBD1 (6 bases). TRBV5-3 is noted as an ORF with a role that remains uncertain. This CDR3 is 16 amino acids long. V dropped 2 bases and J dropped 5 bases, with 18 bases sitting between them.

The gene calls are TRBV10-2 and TRBJ1-4, with TRBD1 identical over 7 bases. V was clipped by 3 bases and J by 4 bases; unmatched bases: 2. This CDR3 has 14 residues. Germline V lookup: CDR1 WSHSY, CDR2 SAAADI. DNA for the CDR3: TGCGCCAGCAGTGACCGGGACAGTAATGAAAAACTGTTTTTT. Residues: CASSDRDSNEKLFF.

This chain joins TRBV7-3 and TRBJ2-1, with 7 bases fitting TRBD1. The trim removed 3 bases at V and 8 bases at J, leaving 4 bases unmatched. Germline loops: CDR1 SGHTA, CDR2 FQGTGA. The CDR3 has 13 amino acids. The CDR3 DNA is TGTGCCAGCAGCTTTCCAGGGGGTCATGAGCAGTTCTTC. Protein: CASSFPGGHEQFF.

V usage is TRBV9 and J usage is TRBJ2-7; D may be TRBD2 (6 bases). Germline assignment: CDR1 SGDLS and CDR2 YYNGEE. This CDR3 comprises 14 residues. V was clipped by 0 bases and J by 3 bases, with 10 bases between them. CDR3 region: CASSVDVGSYEQYF. The CDR3 DNA follows: TGTGCCAGCAGCGTAGATGTCGGGAGCTACGAGCAGTACTTC.

This sequence joins TRBV30 and TRBJ2-1, with D uncertain. Looked up from germline, CDR1 is GTSNPN and CDR2 is SVGIG (reference sequence). V lost 3 bases to trimming and J lost 7 bases, with 13 bases between them. The CDR3 covers 13 residues. The DNA of the CDR3 is TGTGCCTGGAGCAACAGCCGATTGAATGAGCAGTTCTTC. As protein: CAWSNSRLNEQFF.

The rearrangement links TRBV25-1 to TRBJ2-2, with 8 bases that match TRBD2. The trim removed 7 bases at V and 6 bases at J, leaving 7 bases unmatched. The CDR3 sequence is 14 residues long. Per germline, CDR1 MGHDK and CDR2 SYGVNS. CDR3 sequence (DNA): TGTGCCAGCACTCCGGGACTAGACCCCGGGGAGCTGTTTTTT. Amino acid sequence: CASTPGLDPGELFF.

V is TRBV7-9 and J is TRBJ2-2; D remains ambiguous. Germline V lookup: CDR1 SEHNR, CDR2 FQNEAQ (reference sequence). The CDR3 runs 14 residues. The V and J ends lost 5 bases and 4 bases respectively, with 11 bases between them. CDR3 residues: CASSPHPGTGELFF. Here the CDR3 DNA reads TGTGCCAGCAGCCCCCACCCAGGCACCGGGGAGCTGTTTTTT.

The chain joins TRBV19 to TRBJ1-5, with D possibly being TRBD1 (5 bases). Trimming left V 0 bases short and J 7 bases short, with 13 bases between. The CDR3 length is 15 residues. Germline CDR1 LNHDA, CDR2 SQIVND (reference sequence). The DNA for the CDR3 is TGTGCCAGTAGTATAGATCGGACAAGGGGACAGCCCCAGCATTTT. It codes for CASSIDRTRGQPQHF.

This chain joins TRBV6-5 and TRBJ2-1; maybe TRBD2 (6 bases). The germline V gene has CDR1 MNHEY and CDR2 SVGAGI. The CDR3 contains 15 residues. With 6 bases removed from V and 4 bases from J, the gap between germline ends came to 16 bases. In nucleotides, the CDR3 is TGTGCCAGCAGCCGTGGCGGGGCGCGATACAATGAGCAGTTCTTC. Translating gives CASSRGGARYNEQFF.

The chain has TRBV7-9 and TRBJ1-3; TRBD1 is a possible D gene (5 bases). This CDR3 contains 15 residues. Germline V gene lookup returns CDR1 SEHNR and CDR2 FQNEAQ (reference sequence). Trimming took 0 bases from V and 0 from J, leaving 6 bases between them. The CDR3 protein is CASSLAGGSGNTIYF. The DNA of the CDR3 is TGTGCCAGCAGCTTAGCGGGGGGCTCTGGAAACACCATATATTTT.

The V call is TRBV19, the J call TRBJ2-7, with 12 positions matching TRBD2. The trim removed 6 bases at V and 0 bases at J, leaving 6 bases unmatched. Germline V CDR1 and CDR2: LNHDA, SQIVND (reference sequence). CDR3 length: 16 residues. Here the CDR3 DNA reads TGTGCCAGTAGGCGAACTAGCGGGGGGCTCTCCTACGAGCAGTACTTC. It specifies CASRRTSGGLSYEQYF.

The chain carries TRBV30 and TRBJ1-1; possible D gene TRBD1, 6 bases. This CDR3 has 13 residues. Looked up from germline, CDR1 is GTSNPN and CDR2 is SVGIG (reference sequence). Deletions cut 4 bases from V and 2 bases from J, with 11 bases between. The CDR3 nucleotides read TGTGCCTGGACCAGGGGACCAAACACTGAAGCTTTCTTT. This gives the protein CAWTRGPNTEAFF.

This clone was seen a handful of times. This chain joins TRBV2 and TRBJ1-5, with D uncertain. CDR3 length equals 13 residues. Germline values: CDR1 SNHLY, CDR2 FYNNEI. Trimming removed 6 bases from V and 3 bases from J, with 9 bases in between. This CDR3 reads CASRGSPNQPQHF. The DNA for the CDR3 is TGTGCCAGCAGGGGCAGTCCCAATCAGCCCCAGCATTTT. Full variable domain (missing parts from reference TRBV2 and TRBJ1-5): EPEVTQTPSHQVTQMGQEVILRCVPISNHLYFYWYRQILGQKVEFLVSFYNNEISEKSEIFDDQFSVERPDGSNFTLKIRSTKLEDSAMYFCASRGSPNQPQHFGDGTRLSIL.

V usage is TRBV13 and J usage is TRBJ2-3; D gene unclear. V was clipped by 3 bases and J by 0 bases, with 7 bases between them. CDR1 PRHDT and CDR2 FYEKMQ come from the germline V gene (reference sequence). This CDR3 has 14 amino acids. The CDR3 is CASSFSRSTDTQYF. The CDR3 bases are TGTGCCAGCAGCTTTTCTCGTAGCACAGATACGCAGTATTTT.

The V gene is TRBV10-3, the J gene TRBJ1-5; TRBD1 agrees at 10 bases. Trimming removed 8 bases from V and 7 bases from J; junction bases left unmatched: 5. This CDR3 spans 13 amino acids. Germline-derived CDR1 and CDR2 are ENHRY and SYGVKD. The CDR3 is CAIGGGQGQPQHF. CDR3 bases: TGTGCCATCGGTGGGGGACAGGGGCAGCCCCAGCATTTT.

This chain links TRBV7-2 with TRBJ2-2, with TRBD2 identical over 8 bases. Germline CDR1 is SGHTA and CDR2 is FQGNSA. The length of the CDR3 is 16 residues. After removal of 3 bases from V and 4 bases from J, the junction contained 7 bases not matched to a gene. The CDR3 spells CASSFRSGGSTGELFF. The CDR3 DNA reads TGTGCCAGCAGCTTTAGGTCGGGGGGGAGCACCGGGGAGCTGTTTTTT.